Sequencing of this TCR beta chain was carried out in a study of naive and memory T cell subsets. Study findings and constraints: The power law exponent of TCR abundance differed between naive and memory cells. No ground truth validated the naive and memory repertoire findings.

A remark on this clonotype: Antigen unknown.

The CDR3 is made up of 13 amino acids. Germline CDR1 is SQVTM and CDR2 is ANQGSEA. V lost 3 bases and J lost 2; bases outside the gene matches: 3. Both TRBC1 and TRBC2 were covered by a beta constant-region primer of two equimolar oligonucleotides. Nested alpha and beta constant-region primers with the SP2 primer drove four PCR rounds on ligated cDNA. One entry per CDR3 protein results from TCRdb running MiXCR on the UMI-ligation and nested PCR reads. The table shows 130,000 to 150,000 distinct CDR3 sequences, with more than 15% occurring only once. The rearrangement joins TRBV29-1 to TRBJ1-2; the match to TRBD1 covers 7 bases. The specimen was naive CD4+ T cells from blood. The source of this sequence is a human donor in good health. In nucleotides, the CDR3 is TGCAGCGTTGATGAAGGGGGCAACTATGGCTACACCTTC. Translation: CSVDEGGNYGYTF.